This T cell receptor (beta chain) was obtained from a study of T cells in Graves' hyperthyroidism and ophthalmopathy. This clonotype was found a few times. Looked up from germline, CDR1 is MNHNS and CDR2 is SASEGT. This CDR3 comprises 14 residues. V was shortened by 7 bases and J by 9 bases, with 19 bases between the two germline ends. TCR beta CDR3 regions were amplified from RNA. With the HTBI primer set, the TCR CDR3 went through a first round of RT-PCR. TCRdb itself ran the multiplex PCR reads through MiXCR, one entry per CDR3 protein. The sample comprises about 350,000 distinct CDR3 sequences, approximately 15% of which are singletons, and roughly 25% rests with the top ten.

The chain joins TRBV6-1 to TRBJ2-4; D perhaps matches TRBD1 (5 bases). This clonotype was sampled from a woman aged 25 to 45 with Graves' hyperthyroidism. Sequenced sample: blood. The CDR3 here is CASIPPGYIGIQYF. CDR3 nucleotides: TGTGCCAGCATCCCGCCAGGGTATATAGGCATTCAGTACTTC.